This is a list of T cell receptor beta chains from one sample in a study of CD8 T cells in ankylosing spondylitis. TCRdb independently ran MiXCR on the 5' RACE reads; one entry per CDR3 protein. The table includes 250,000 to 400,000 distinct CDR3 sequences, 11% detected once. The sequenced sample consisted of blood, either unsorted or a sorted T cell fraction (not recorded which). These receptor sequences come from a female donor with ankylosing spondylitis or in good health (not recorded which). The CDR3 runs from the conserved cysteine through the conserved F or W.

v_call cdr3_aa
TRBV30 CAWSPGTGRSSGNTIYF
TRBV4-3 CASSQPALGLFNEQFF
TRBV5-1 CASSQQGPNEQFF
TRBV29-1 CSVAYQETQYF
TRBV20-1 CSARRSWPDTSWWEQYF
TRBV11-2 CASSSMVAQYF
TRBV7-2 CASSSSPNRASGGSLGRADTQYF
TRBV5-1 CASSPPDSAGTEAFF
TRBV5-4 CASSLGVTSNEQYF
TRBV28 CASRIRENTEAFF
TRBV28 CASSEDSNSGNTIYF
TRBV30 CAWREGRGGYTF
TRBV12-3/TRBV12-4 CASSPSILAFF
TRBV3-1 CASSHRTGEAKNIQYF
TRBV18 CASSQGQGAYTEAFF
TRBV7-9 CASSLTGPMNTEAFF
TRBV12-3/TRBV12-4 CASSSSPTAHGYTF
TRBV5-6 CASSFKDWNEKLFF